The 8 T cell receptor beta chains reported below all come from one sample, sequenced in a study of cytomegalovirus exposure and HLA in healthy donors. Profiling relied on immunoSEQ multiplex PCR, and the TCRdb table lists in-frame clones only, not all of them. This table has more than 250,000 clones, 90% appearing once. The sequencing input was PBMCs. All receptors derive from a woman aged 25 to 39 in good health and CMV-seronegative.

V is TRBV5-1 and J is TRBJ2-7; 9 nucleotides agree with TRBD2. Germline lookup yields CDR1 SGHRS and CDR2 YFSETQ. V shed 5 bases and J 3 bases; nucleotides not matched to a gene: 9. This CDR3 is built from 15 residues. The CDR3 DNA reads as TGCGCCAGCAGGACTAGCGGCGAGAACCTCTACGAGCAGTACTTC. It encodes CASRTSGENLYEQYF.

V is TRBV5-1 and J is TRBJ2-1; 7 bases map to TRBD2. V dropped 2 bases and J dropped 4; count of bases not matched to a gene: 9. Germline-derived CDR1 and CDR2 are SGHRS and YFSETQ. This CDR3 is 16 amino acids long. CDR3 sequence reads: CASSFATSKGYNEQFF. CDR3 in DNA: TGCGCCAGCAGCTTTGCGACTAGCAAGGGATACAATGAGCAGTTCTTC. The full variable domain, its missing parts supplied by reference TRBV5-1 and TRBJ2-1, is KAGVTQTPRYLIKTRGQQVTLSCSPISGHRSVSWYQQTPGQGLQFLFEYFSETQRNKGNFPGRFSGRQFSNSRSEMNVSTLELGDSALYLCASSFATSKGYNEQFFGPGTRLTVL.

This sequence joins TRBV27 and TRBJ2-7; D is unclear. Trimming removed 8 bases from V and 2 bases from J, with 4 bases in between. This CDR3 has 10 residues. Germline values: CDR1 MNHEY, CDR2 SMNVEV (reference sequence). CDR3 region: CASGPYEQYF. CDR3 sequence (DNA): TGTGCCAGCGGGCCCTACGAGCAGTACTTC.

This clone appeared once. This chain joins TRBV27 and TRBJ2-3, with D possibly being TRBD1 (6 bases). There are 14 residues in the CDR3. V was shortened by 9 bases and J by 1 base, with 14 bases between the two germline ends. CDR1 MNHEY and CDR2 SMNVEV come from the germline V gene (reference sequence). This CDR3 reads CARIGGRRTDTQYF. The CDR3 DNA sequence: TGTGCCAGGATTGGGGGCAGACGCACAGATACGCAGTATTTT.

This chain joins TRBV5-6 and TRBJ2-7; D not certain. Germline V gene data show CDR1 as SGHDT and CDR2 as YYEEEE. Trimming left V 0 bases short and J 2 bases short, with 6 bases between. The CDR3 spans 13 residues. The CDR3 DNA reads TGTGCCAGCAGCTTGGGGCACCCCTACGAGCAGTACTTC. This sequence encodes CASSLGHPYEQYF.

The chain employs TRBV7-9 and TRBJ2-2; a weak D match, TRBD2 (6 bases). In germline, CDR1 is SEHNR, CDR2 FQNEAQ (reference sequence). V dropped 6 bases and J dropped 3 bases, with 8 bases sitting between them. The CDR3 runs to 13 residues. CDR3 DNA: TGTGCCAGCAGATGGGGGGACACCGGGGAGCTGTTTTTT. Residues: CASRWGDTGELFF.

This clone was found once. The chain has TRBV2 and TRBJ2-3; D remains ambiguous. From germline, CDR1 is SNHLY and CDR2 FYNNEI. With 6 bases removed from V and 2 bases from J, the gap between germline ends came to 12 bases. The CDR3 is made up of 14 amino acids. The CDR3 sequence is CASRRGPVTDTQYF. The CDR3 nucleotides are TGTGCCAGCAGGAGAGGTCCTGTCACAGATACGCAGTATTTT.

The chain uses TRBV7-8 and TRBJ2-3, with D uncertain. Deletions cut 1 base from V and 1 base from J, with 18 bases between. The CDR3 totals 18 residues. Per the germline V gene, CDR1 is SGHVS and CDR2 is FQNEAQ. CDR3 loop: CASSLGRSGVVGTDTQYF. The CDR3 DNA is TGTGCCAGCAGCTTAGGAAGGAGTGGGGTCGTAGGCACAGATACGCAGTATTTT.